This TCR beta chain was observed in a study of blood T cells in healthy people across ages. Study outcomes and limitations: PBMCs went unsorted, and a conclusive naive versus antigen-experienced comparison was therefore prevented.

Germline CDR1 reads WSHSY; CDR2 reads SAAADI. The CDR3 spans 13 residues. Trimming removed 5 bases at V and 4 bases at J, with 11 bases between. This clonotype was seen only a few times. The antigen remains undetermined. A second PCR, run for roughly 6 to 11 cycles, used a sample-barcoded 5' primer plus a J-beta primer mix. TCRdb fed the 5' RACE reads into MiXCR, producing one record per CDR3 protein. The repertoire holds 1.5 million to 1.8 million distinct CDR3 sequences, with approximately 43% as singletons. Caucasian, healthy and from Russia, the donors were aged between 6 and 90. The TCR sequence derives from a woman younger than 35 in good health. Sequencing was done on a sample of blood. The chain uses TRBV10-2 and TRBJ2-5; no clear D. CDR3 residues: CASSTRSPETQYF. In DNA, the CDR3 is TGCGCCAGCAGTACGAGGAGTCCAGAGACCCAGTACTTC.